Presented here are 21 T cell receptor beta chains from one specimen sequenced in a study of blood T cell repertoires in COVID-19. Data came from immunoSEQ multiplex PCR; TCRdb stores just in-frame clones and leaves some out. The data contain 270,000 or so clones, 86% of them seen just once; the ten biggest clones take up approximately 3%. The specimen was peripheral blood. The receptors were gathered from a woman in her twenties or thirties with active or convalescent COVID-19.

The chain has TRBV6-5 and TRBJ1-1; tentative D call: TRBD1 (5 bases). The CDR3 has 15 residues. Germline V gene lookup returns CDR1 MNHEY and CDR2 SVGAGI. Between the trimmed V and J ends, which lost 0 bases and 4 bases, there was a span of 12 bases. The CDR3 protein is CASSYSLSGRTEAFF. Written as DNA, the CDR3 is TGTGCCAGCAGTTACTCGTTATCAGGGCGCACTGAAGCTTTCTTT.

This chain joins TRBV29-1 and TRBJ1-1; D unresolved. Per germline, CDR1 SQVTM and CDR2 ANQGSEA. This CDR3 has 13 amino acids. Trimming stripped 5 bases from V and 1 base from J, with 11 bases between. The CDR3 nucleotides are TGCAGCGTTAAGGACTCTCCGAACACTGAAGCTTTCTTT. Protein product: CSVKDSPNTEAFF. The full variable domain, its missing parts supplied by reference TRBV29-1 and TRBJ1-1, is SAVISQKPSRDICQRGTSLTIQCQVDSQVTMMFWYRQQPGQSLTLIATANQGSEATYESGFVIDKFPISRPNLTFSTLTVSNMSPEDSSIYLCSVKDSPNTEAFFGQGTRLTVV.

The chain uses TRBV30 and TRBJ1-6; D is possibly TRBD1 (5 bases). The CDR3 consists of 11 residues. The ends were cut back, 7 bases at V and 7 bases at J, with 8 bases in the middle. The germline gives CDR1 GTSNPN, CDR2 SVGIG (reference sequence). The CDR3 DNA reads TGTGCCTCAGGGTTGAATTCACCCCTCCACTTT. It encodes CASGLNSPLHF.

The chain links TRBV5-1 to TRBJ2-1; 9 bases fit TRBD2. The V segment lost 7 bases and the J segment 9 bases; nucleotides outside the gene matches: 5. The V gene's germline CDR1 is SGHRS and CDR2 YFSETQ. CDR3 size: 12 residues. The chain's CDR3 is CASSQRGVEQFF. The DNA of the CDR3 is TGCGCCAGCTCACAGCGGGGGGTTGAGCAGTTCTTC.

The chain joins TRBV6-4 to TRBJ2-5, with 7 bases lining up with TRBD1. The length of the CDR3 is 17 residues. Germline-derived CDR1 and CDR2 are MRHNA and SNTAGT. Germline trimming cut 5 bases from V and 5 bases from J; bases unmatched to any gene: 17. The CDR3 reads CASSPSVSTGYPETQYF. DNA of the CDR3: TGTGCCAGCAGTCCCTCCGTTTCGACAGGGTATCCCGAGACCCAGTACTTC.

The rearrangement joins TRBV3-1 (or the pseudogene TRBV3-2) to TRBJ1-2; D is unclear. Deletions cut 4 bases from V and 5 bases from J, with 14 bases between. Germline CDR1 reads LGHDT; CDR2 reads YNNKEL (reference sequence). The CDR3 extends over 14 amino acids. The CDR3 DNA sequence: TGTGCCAGCAGCCCCTCCGGGAGAGGATATGGCTACACCTTC. Translating gives CASSPSGRGYGYTF.

This chain connects TRBV7-2 to TRBJ1-2; D is perhaps TRBD1 (5 bases). Trimming removed 6 bases from V and 4 bases from J, with 24 bases in between. CDR3 length: 17 amino acids. CDR1 and CDR2 from the germline V gene are SGHTA and FQGNSA. CDR3: CASSSARGGGNGYGYTF. The CDR3 bases are TGTGCCAGCAGTTCGGCCCGTGGGGGGGGTAATGGCTATGGCTACACCTTC.

The V and J genes are TRBV12-3 or TRBV12-4 and TRBJ1-1; 7 nucleotides align to TRBD1. The CDR3 is 13 residues long. J gave up 7 bases and V 3 bases, and 5 bases lay outside the gene matches. The CDR3 sequence: CASSLTGTIEAFF. The CDR3 coding sequence is TGTGCCAGCAGTTTGACAGGGACCATTGAAGCTTTCTTT.

This rearrangement joins TRBV10-1 to TRBJ1-2; tentatively, D is TRBD1 (5 bases). V was cut by 1 base and J by 7 bases, with 10 bases left in between. Looked up from germline, CDR1 is WNHNN and CDR2 is SYGVQD (reference sequence). The CDR3 is 13 residues long. This chain's CDR3 is CASSEYQGGGYTF. As DNA, the CDR3 is TGCGCCAGCAGTGAGTATCAGGGAGGTGGCTACACCTTC.

The CDR3 loop reads CASSQTGGETQYF. The CDR3 nucleotides are TGTGCCAGCAGCCAGACGGGGGGAGAGACCCAGTACTTC. The chain has TRBV3-1 (or the pseudogene TRBV3-2) and TRBJ2-5; 7 bases line up with TRBD2. The CDR3 contains 13 residues. Germline CDR1 reads LGHDT; CDR2 reads YNNKEL (reference sequence). With V trimmed by 3 bases and J by 4 bases, 2 bases remained unmatched.

The CDR3 sequence: CASSLVGGTIYEQYF. CDR3 nucleotide sequence: TGTGCCAGCAGCTTAGTAGGCGGAACTATCTACGAGCAGTACTTC. The J gene is TRBJ2-7, the V gene TRBV7-2; D unclear. CDR3 size: 15 residues. The germline V gene has CDR1 SGHTA and CDR2 FQGNSA. Trimming left V 1 base short and J 3 bases short, with 13 bases between.

This chain uses TRBV15 with TRBJ1-2, with 9 nucleotides matching TRBD1. Germline values: CDR1 LNHNV, CDR2 YYDKDF (reference sequence). V shed 1 base and J 2 bases; nucleotides not matched to a gene: 5. This CDR3 region has 16 residues. The CDR3 here is CATSRGGQGRNYGYTF. In DNA, the CDR3 is TGTGCCACCAGCAGAGGGGGACAGGGACGGAACTATGGCTACACCTTC.

The chain uses TRBV9 and TRBJ2-4, with D possibly TRBD2 on 5 matching bases. V was shortened by 4 bases and J by 8 bases, with 13 bases between the two germline ends. The CDR3 contains 13 residues. Germline CDR1 and CDR2: SGDLS and YYNGEE. This CDR3 is CASSLRDWDIQYF. Written as DNA, the CDR3 is TGTGCCAGCAGCTTGAGGGATTGGGACATTCAGTACTTC.

This clone was seen only a few times. The V call is TRBV6-5, the J call TRBJ1-4; 11 positions match TRBD1. J lost 7 bases, V lost 10 bases, and 11 bases had no gene match. The CDR3 loop spans 15 amino acids. CDR1 is MNHEY and CDR2 is SVGAGI in the germline V gene. The CDR3 protein is CATFPAGTGGEKLFF. The CDR3 DNA is TGTGCCACATTTCCGGCAGGGACAGGGGGTGAAAAACTGTTTTTT.

The rearrangement uses TRBV24-1 and TRBJ1-2, with D unresolved. Trimming left V 2 bases short and J 4 bases short, with 4 bases between. Germline lookup yields CDR1 KGHDR and CDR2 SFDVKD. The CDR3 contains 12 residues. The CDR3 nucleotides are TGTGCCACCAGTGATTCCTTCTATGGCTACACCTTC. This gives the protein CATSDSFYGYTF.

V is TRBV7-6 and J is TRBJ2-1, with D possibly being TRBD1 (5 bases). CDR1 and CDR2 from the germline V gene are SGHVS and FNYEAQ. Trimming took off 1 base at V and 10 bases at J, with 14 bases between the two ends. This CDR3 has 14 residues. CDR3 bases: TGTGCCAGCAGCTTAGGGGCAGGGTGGTACGAGCAGTTCTTC. Its translation is CASSLGAGWYEQFF.

V is TRBV19 and J is TRBJ2-3; D unresolved. Germline values: CDR1 LNHDA, CDR2 SQIVND (reference sequence). This CDR3 has 13 residues. V shed 2 bases and J shed 3 bases, with 6 bases lying between them. The CDR3: CASSITVTDTQYF. CDR3 nucleotide sequence: TGTGCCAGTAGTATAACAGTTACAGATACGCAGTATTTT. Filled out from reference TRBV19 and TRBJ2-3, the complete variable domain reads DGGITQSPKYLFRKEGQNVTLSCEQNLNHDAMYWYRQDPGQGLRLIYYSQIVNDFQKGDIAEGYSVSREKKESFPLTVTSAQKNPTAFYLCASSITVTDTQYFGPGTRLTVL.

V is TRBV7-9 and J is TRBJ2-7, with 7 bases that match TRBD1. The CDR3 extends over 12 amino acids. Germline V CDR1 and CDR2: SEHNR, FQNEAQ (reference sequence). V lost 5 bases and J lost 6; bases outside the gene matches: 4. CDR3 nucleotide sequence: TGTGCCAGCAGCGTGGACAGGTCCGAGCAGTACTTC. As protein: CASSVDRSEQYF. The variable domain in full, with the rest retrieved from reference TRBV7-9 and TRBJ2-7, is DTGVSQNPRHKITKRGQNVTFRCDPISEHNRLYWYRQTLGQGPEFLTYFQNEAQLEKSRLLSDRFSAERPKGSFSTLEIQRTEQGDSAMYLCASSVDRSEQYFGPGTRLTVT.

The chain links TRBV4-3 to TRBJ2-1; D possibly corresponds to TRBD2 (5 bases). The V and J ends lost 0 bases and 8 bases respectively, with 11 bases between them. CDR3 length: 14 amino acids. CDR1 and CDR2 (germline): LGHNA, YSLEER. The CDR3, as DNA: TGCGCCAGCAGCCAAGATGGAGGAAAGCATGAGCAGTTCTTC. Its protein product is CASSQDGGKHEQFF.

The gene calls are TRBV6-1 and TRBJ2-7; TRBD1 might be the D (6 bases). Trimming took off 1 base at V and 0 bases at J, with 13 bases between the two ends. This CDR3 region has 16 residues. Germline CDR1 and CDR2: MNHNS and SASEGT. The CDR3 DNA sequence: TGTGCCAGCAGTGAAGATGGGGGCGCGAGCTCCTACGAGCAGTACTTC. This sequence encodes CASSEDGGASSYEQYF.

V gene TRBV6-5 combines with J gene TRBJ2-7; D perhaps matches TRBD2 (5 bases). V shed 8 bases and J shed 2 bases, with 19 bases lying between them. The germline gives CDR1 MNHEY, CDR2 SVGAGI. This CDR3 has 15 residues. CDR3 residues: CASSLGGWETYEQYF. In DNA form, the CDR3 reads TGTGCCAGCTCCCTGGGTGGTTGGGAGACCTACGAGCAGTACTTC.